A selection of T cell receptor beta chains follows, all from one sample in a study of blood T cell repertoires in COVID-19. Data came from immunoSEQ multiplex PCR; TCRdb stores just in-frame clones and leaves some out. The table lists a few hundred thousand clones, 70% to 90% of them singletons. Sequenced input: peripheral blood. These receptors all stem from a man at least 80 years old with acute or convalescent COVID-19. Both conserved end residues are part of each CDR3. A D gene is named only where the DNA matches it firmly. Expanded clones get a size class; other rows say once, few or many, or leave the size out.

V gene	clone size	D gene	J gene	CDR3 DNA	CDR3 protein
TRBV5-1	NA	NA	TRBJ1-1	TGCGCCAGCAGCTTGGGGGGGCTCCCTGAAGCTTTCTTT	CASSLGGLPEAFF
TRBV4-1	NA	NA	TRBJ2-6	TGCGCCAGCAGCCAAGACTATCGAACCTCTGGGGCCAACGTCCTGACTTTC	CASSQDYRTSGANVLTF
TRBV9	NA	NA	TRBJ2-1	TGTGCCAGCAGCAGAGGAGGCGGGCCAAGTCAGGACTCATACGAGCAGTTCTTC	CASSRGGGPSQDSYEQFF
TRBV28	NA	NA	TRBJ1-2	TGTGCCAGCAGTTTAGAGTTAGCTAACTATGGCTACACCTTC	CASSLELANYGYTF
TRBV5-1	once	NA	TRBJ2-7	TGCGCCAGCACCGGGGAATACGAGCAGTACTTC	CASTGEYEQYF
TRBV7-3	NA	NA	TRBJ1-1	TGTGCCAGCAGCATCCCCCTGTTTGAAGCTTTCTTT	CASSIPLFEAFF
TRBV5-6	NA	TRBD1	TRBJ2-5	TGTGCCAGCAGCTCGACAGGGATGGAGACCCAGTACTTC	CASSSTGMETQYF
TRBV27	NA	NA	TRBJ2-2	TGTGCCAGCAGCTTGACCGGGGAGCTGTTTTTT	CASSLTGELFF
TRBV5-6	NA	TRBD1	TRBJ1-1	TGTGCCAGCAGTTGGACAGGGTATGTTGCGAACACTGAAGCTTTCTTT	CASSWTGYVANTEAFF
TRBV24-1	NA	NA	TRBJ1-3	TGTGCCACCAGTGATTTGTATGGAAACACCATATATTTT	CATSDLYGNTIYF
TRBV19	NA	TRBD1	TRBJ1-2	TGTGCCAGTAGTATTAGACAGGGCGTGAACTATGGCTACACCTTC	CASSIRQGVNYGYTF
TRBV10-3	once	TRBD1	TRBJ1-5	TGTGCCATCAGTGACCGACAGGGAGTTCAGCCCCAGCATTTT	CAISDRQGVQPQHF
TRBV6-5	NA	NA	TRBJ1-1	TGTGCCAGCAGTTTCCCAGGCCTCCGGAACACTGAAGCTTTCTTT	CASSFPGLRNTEAFF
TRBV5-1	NA	TRBD1	TRBJ2-7	TGCGCCAGCAGCTTGGTTGGGACAGGGAGCTACGAGCAGTACTTC	CASSLVGTGSYEQYF
TRBV5-1	NA	TRBD1	TRBJ2-7	TGCGCCAGCAGCTTACAGACAGGGAAAGAGCAGTACTTC	CASSLQTGKEQYF
TRBV28	once	NA	TRBJ1-6	TGTGCCAGCAGCAAAAATCACGGGGGGCGGAATTCACCCCTCCACTTT	CASSKNHGGRNSPLHF
TRBV19	NA	TRBD1	TRBJ2-5	TGTGCCAGTAGTCGCCGAAGGACAGGGGACCAAGAGACCCAGTACTTC	CASSRRRTGDQETQYF
TRBV7-9	NA	TRBD2	TRBJ2-3	TGTGCCAGCAGCTTCCCTAGCGGGAGGGAAGATACGCAGTATTTT	CASSFPSGREDTQYF
TRBV9	NA	NA	TRBJ1-6	TGTGCCAGCAGCGTGGCCGATAATTCACCCCTCCACTTT	CASSVADNSPLHF
TRBV29-1	NA	NA	TRBJ2-2	TGCAGCGTTCCCGGTCGTCTGCCGAACACCGGGGAGCTGTTTTTT	CSVPGRLPNTGELFF
TRBV6-4	NA	NA	TRBJ2-1	TGTGCCAGCAGGGGCGACAGCTATAACAATGAGCAGTTCTTC	CASRGDSYNNEQFF
TRBV2	NA	NA	TRBJ1-5	TGTGCCAGCAGTGGAGGGAAGGATCAGCCCCAGCATTTT	CASSGGKDQPQHF
TRBV6-2/TRBV6-3	NA	NA	TRBJ2-1	TGTGCCAGCAGTGATATAGGAGGCAACCCCTCCTACAATGAGCAGTTCTTC	CASSDIGGNPSYNEQFF
TRBV7-9	NA	NA	TRBJ1-2	TGTGCCAGCAGCTTTCTATCGGACGGGGAATATGGCTACACCTTC	CASSFLSDGEYGYTF
TRBV12-3/TRBV12-4	NA	NA	TRBJ2-7	TGTGCCAGCAGTTCGACGGAGATCTACGAGCAGTACTTC	CASSSTEIYEQYF
TRBV6-6	NA	TRBD1	TRBJ2-5	TGTGCCAGCAGCATACCGGGACAGGGCAGCGAGACCCAGTACTTC	CASSIPGQGSETQYF
TRBV5-5	NA	NA	TRBJ2-7	TGTGCCAGCAGCTCTACAGGGCCCTACGAGCAGTACTTC	CASSSTGPYEQYF
TRBV7-8	NA	NA	TRBJ2-7	TGTGCCAGCAGCTATTATAGCGGTTCCTACGAGCAGTACTTC	CASSYYSGSYEQYF
TRBV7-3	NA	TRBD2	TRBJ2-1	TGTGCCAGCAGCTTACAAGGGACTAGCGGCTACAATGAGCAGTTCTTC	CASSLQGTSGYNEQFF
TRBV3-1/TRBV3-2	NA	NA	TRBJ1-2	TGTGCCAGCAGCCAAGCGGGAAGATATGGCTACACCTTC	CASSQAGRYGYTF
TRBV28	once	NA	TRBJ2-7	TGTGCCAGCAGTTCCCACCCACCTAATCCGTACTTC	CASSSHPPNPYF
TRBV7-9	NA	TRBD1	TRBJ2-5	TGTGCCAGCAGCTTGAGTTCAGGGGGCGACGAGACCCAGTACTTC	CASSLSSGGDETQYF
TRBV7-2	NA	TRBD1	TRBJ2-1	TGTGCCAGCAGCTCACGACAGGGAAATTCCTACAATGAGCAGTTCTTC	CASSSRQGNSYNEQFF
TRBV2	NA	TRBD1	TRBJ2-2	TGTGCCAGCAGTCTGACAGGGGGTAACACCGGGGAGCTGTTTTTT	CASSLTGGNTGELFF
TRBV7-8	NA	TRBD1	TRBJ1-4	TGTGCCAGCAGCCTCTCCGGGACAGGGAGGGAAAAACTGTTTTTT	CASSLSGTGREKLFF